The rows below give T cell receptor beta chains drawn from one sample of a study of cytomegalovirus exposure and HLA in healthy donors. The assay was immunoSEQ multiplex PCR, and TCRdb's table has in-frame clones only and misses some. Of 65,000 to 70,000 clones detected, about 68% appear once; the ten largest clones hold around 7.3%. Sequenced: PBMCs. The receptors were gathered from a woman aged 30 to 39 in good health and CMV-seropositive. The CDR3 runs from the conserved cysteine through the conserved F or W. The D gene is left open where the match is weak.

v_call: TRBV6-5; d_call: TRBD1; j_call: TRBJ1-2; cdr3_aa: CASWTGANYGYTF
v_call: TRBV19; d_call: TRBD1; j_call: TRBJ1-1; cdr3_aa: CASRFDRENTEAFF
v_call: TRBV19; d_call: -; j_call: TRBJ2-6; cdr3_aa: CASSTPPHGANVLTF
v_call: TRBV2; d_call: -; j_call: TRBJ1-2; cdr3_aa: CASVERPGGYTF
v_call: TRBV19; d_call: -; j_call: TRBJ1-1; cdr3_aa: CASSIAPGTHTEAFF
v_call: TRBV4-1; d_call: -; j_call: TRBJ2-1; cdr3_aa: CASSLIESGARYNEQFF
v_call: TRBV7-9; d_call: TRBD1; j_call: TRBJ1-4; cdr3_aa: CASSRQGGPNEKLFF
v_call: TRBV27; d_call: TRBD2; j_call: TRBJ2-3; cdr3_aa: CASRLTSGSQTDTQYF
v_call: TRBV28; d_call: -; j_call: TRBJ1-4; cdr3_aa: CASSSDTPAKKLFF
v_call: TRBV5-1; d_call: -; j_call: TRBJ1-2; cdr3_aa: CASSPELAKDYGYTF
v_call: TRBV29-1; d_call: TRBD2; j_call: TRBJ2-1; cdr3_aa: CSVVGLAGGPYNEQFF
v_call: TRBV4-2; d_call: -; j_call: TRBJ2-7; cdr3_aa: CASSQDQDSPSYEQYF
v_call: TRBV9; d_call: -; j_call: TRBJ1-1; cdr3_aa: CASSVLTDGGAFF
v_call: TRBV27; d_call: -; j_call: TRBJ2-7; cdr3_aa: CASSLSYPAAYEQYF
v_call: TRBV28; d_call: TRBD1; j_call: TRBJ2-5; cdr3_aa: CASTDLGTGETQYF
v_call: TRBV7-9; d_call: -; j_call: TRBJ2-3; cdr3_aa: CASTIIAMDTDTQYF
v_call: TRBV19; d_call: TRBD2; j_call: TRBJ2-1; cdr3_aa: CASSALAGGYNEQFF
v_call: TRBV2; d_call: -; j_call: TRBJ2-7; cdr3_aa: CASSDLVGGQYF
v_call: TRBV6-5; d_call: TRBD1; j_call: TRBJ2-2; cdr3_aa: CASSYRQGRTGELFF
v_call: TRBV5-1; d_call: TRBD1; j_call: TRBJ2-7; cdr3_aa: CASSLATGVSGNEQYF
v_call: TRBV2; d_call: TRBD1; j_call: TRBJ1-4; cdr3_aa: CASSVKGQGREKLFF
v_call: TRBV12-1; d_call: -; j_call: TRBJ2-7; cdr3_aa: CASRFPGTGASEQYF
v_call: TRBV30; d_call: -; j_call: TRBJ1-5; cdr3_aa: CAWSVQGHGHNQPQHF
v_call: TRBV23-1; d_call: -; j_call: TRBJ1-1; cdr3_aa: CASSQGRGFTEAFF
v_call: TRBV7-8; d_call: TRBD2; j_call: TRBJ2-7; cdr3_aa: CASSGLANYEQYF
v_call: TRBV7-2; d_call: TRBD2; j_call: TRBJ2-1; cdr3_aa: CASSLASGQYNEQFF
v_call: TRBV7-6; d_call: TRBD2; j_call: TRBJ2-7; cdr3_aa: CASSSSGTTYEQYF
v_call: TRBV10-1; d_call: TRBD2; j_call: TRBJ2-1; cdr3_aa: CASSTSGLPTGEQFF
v_call: TRBV20-1; d_call: -; j_call: TRBJ1-2; cdr3_aa: CSARPPDGYTF
v_call: TRBV5-4; d_call: -; j_call: TRBJ2-3; cdr3_aa: CASSSSEGRDTQYF
v_call: TRBV9; d_call: -; j_call: TRBJ1-1; cdr3_aa: CASSRDTEAFF
v_call: TRBV7-2; d_call: -; j_call: TRBJ2-5; cdr3_aa: CASSPLRTDQETQYF
v_call: TRBV5-1; d_call: TRBD2; j_call: TRBJ2-5; cdr3_aa: CASSLGGLGTGQYF
v_call: TRBV5-1; d_call: -; j_call: TRBJ2-5; cdr3_aa: CASSLVGSQETQYF
v_call: TRBV28; d_call: -; j_call: TRBJ2-5; cdr3_aa: CASSEIQGGKETQYF